The rows below give T cell receptor beta chains drawn from one sample of a study of blood T cell repertoires in COVID-19. TCRdb keeps only in-frame clones here, not all; method: immunoSEQ multiplex PCR. This sample carries about 15,000 clones, 60% to 85% of them seen once, and the ten largest clones take approximately 14%. The sequenced sample was peripheral blood. These receptors originate from a man aged 55-75 years with acute or convalescent COVID-19. Each CDR3 is given with its conserved first and last residue. The D gene is left open where the match is weak. A row's size may be missing; if present it is once, few, many or a size class.

J gene: TRBJ1-1; D gene: TRBD1; V gene: TRBV14; clone size: -; CDR3 protein: CASSRRQGIMNTEAFF; CDR3 DNA: TGTGCCAGCAGCCGCCGACAGGGAATCATGAACACTGAAGCTTTCTTT
J gene: TRBJ1-1; D gene: -; V gene: TRBV5-1; clone size: -; CDR3 protein: CASSQDSNTEAFF; CDR3 DNA: TGCGCCAGCAGTCAGGACAGTAACACTGAAGCTTTCTTT
J gene: TRBJ2-2; D gene: TRBD1; V gene: TRBV5-1; clone size: -; CDR3 protein: CASWDSANTGELFF; CDR3 DNA: TGCGCCAGCTGGGACAGCGCGAACACCGGGGAGCTGTTTTTT
J gene: TRBJ2-2; D gene: -; V gene: TRBV5-4; clone size: -; CDR3 protein: CASSLGGTGINTGELFF; CDR3 DNA: TGTGCCAGCAGCTTGGGCGGGACGGGAATAAACACCGGGGAGCTGTTTTTT
J gene: TRBJ1-3; D gene: TRBD1; V gene: TRBV30; clone size: few; CDR3 protein: CAWDRGQDSGNTIYF; CDR3 DNA: TGTGCCTGGGACAGGGGGCAAGACTCTGGAAACACCATATATTTT
J gene: TRBJ1-5; D gene: -; V gene: TRBV15; clone size: -; CDR3 protein: CATSSIGGSNQPQHF; CDR3 DNA: TGTGCCACCAGCAGTATCGGGGGGAGCAATCAGCCCCAGCATTTT
J gene: TRBJ1-6; D gene: -; V gene: TRBV4-3; clone size: -; CDR3 protein: CASSQDLGDNHQGSPLHF; CDR3 DNA: TGCGCCAGCAGCCAAGATCTCGGAGACAACCATCAGGGGTCACCCCTCCACTTT
J gene: TRBJ2-7; D gene: -; V gene: TRBV18; clone size: -; CDR3 protein: CASSPPNGPYEQYF; CDR3 DNA: TGTGCCAGCTCACCACCAAACGGTCCCTACGAGCAGTACTTC
J gene: TRBJ1-5; D gene: -; V gene: TRBV3-1/TRBV3-2; clone size: few; CDR3 protein: CASSRGEGQPQHF; CDR3 DNA: TGTGCCAGCAGCCGAGGGGAGGGTCAGCCCCAGCATTTT
J gene: TRBJ1-2; D gene: -; V gene: TRBV5-4; clone size: -; CDR3 protein: CASSPIAAVNYGYTF; CDR3 DNA: TGTGCCAGCAGCCCAATTGCGGCAGTCAACTATGGCTACACCTTC
J gene: TRBJ2-2; D gene: TRBD2; V gene: TRBV5-6; clone size: -; CDR3 protein: CASSIAGTNTGELFF; CDR3 DNA: TGTGCCAGCAGCATAGCGGGGACGAACACCGGGGAGCTGTTTTTT
J gene: TRBJ1-6; D gene: -; V gene: TRBV6-2/TRBV6-3; clone size: -; CDR3 protein: CASSYSGQTLSYNSPLHF; CDR3 DNA: TGTGCCAGCAGTTACTCGGGGCAGACCCTCTCCTATAATTCACCCCTCCACTTT
J gene: TRBJ1-2; D gene: -; V gene: TRBV7-2; clone size: -; CDR3 protein: CASSPLDSYGYTF; CDR3 DNA: TGTGCCAGCAGCCCCCTGGACAGCTATGGCTACACCTTC
J gene: TRBJ2-5; D gene: -; V gene: TRBV10-3; clone size: -; CDR3 protein: CAISESNSKETQYF; CDR3 DNA: TGTGCCATCAGTGAGTCGAACTCAAAAGAGACCCAGTACTTC
J gene: TRBJ1-4; D gene: -; V gene: TRBV15; clone size: -; CDR3 protein: CATSLDILHNEKLFF; CDR3 DNA: TGTGCCACCAGCTTAGACATCCTTCATAATGAAAAACTGTTTTTT
J gene: TRBJ2-2; D gene: TRBD1; V gene: TRBV5-4; clone size: -; CDR3 protein: CASSLRGQGFITGELFF; CDR3 DNA: TGTGCCAGCAGCTTGAGGGGACAGGGGTTTATAACCGGGGAGCTGTTTTTT
J gene: TRBJ1-3; D gene: TRBD1; V gene: TRBV5-1; clone size: -; CDR3 protein: CASSQLMGQGSGNTIYF; CDR3 DNA: TGCGCCAGCAGCCAGCTGATGGGACAGGGGTCTGGAAACACCATATATTTT
J gene: TRBJ2-7; D gene: -; V gene: TRBV4-3; clone size: -; CDR3 protein: CASSQDLGTPYEQYF; CDR3 DNA: TGCGCCAGCAGCCAAGATCTAGGGACTCCCTACGAGCAGTACTTC
J gene: TRBJ2-3; D gene: TRBD1; V gene: TRBV3-1/TRBV3-2; clone size: -; CDR3 protein: CASSRTGGDTQYF; CDR3 DNA: TGTGCCAGCAGCCGTACAGGGGGGGATACGCAGTATTTT
J gene: TRBJ2-2; D gene: -; V gene: TRBV30; clone size: -; CDR3 protein: CASYFQGMRRELFF; CDR3 DNA: TGTGCCTCCTATTTCCAGGGAATGAGGAGGGAGCTGTTTTTT
J gene: TRBJ2-3; D gene: -; V gene: TRBV9; clone size: few; CDR3 protein: CASSVQRGGEQYF; CDR3 DNA: TGTGCCAGCAGCGTCCAACGCGGAGGAGAGCAGTATTTT
J gene: TRBJ2-3; D gene: TRBD2; V gene: TRBV5-1; clone size: -; CDR3 protein: CASSPPSGGTDTQYF; CDR3 DNA: TGCGCCAGCAGCCCCCCGAGCGGGGGCACAGATACGCAGTATTTT
J gene: TRBJ1-2; D gene: -; V gene: TRBV5-6; clone size: -; CDR3 protein: CASSLSRERGYTF; CDR3 DNA: TGTGCCAGCAGCTTGTCCAGGGAAAGGGGCTACACCTTC
J gene: TRBJ2-7; D gene: TRBD1; V gene: TRBV5-5; clone size: -; CDR3 protein: CASSRRDSYEQYF; CDR3 DNA: TGTGCCAGCAGCCGCCGGGACAGCTACGAGCAGTACTTC
J gene: TRBJ2-2; D gene: TRBD1; V gene: TRBV6-5; clone size: -; CDR3 protein: CASSPGTGWTGELFF; CDR3 DNA: TGTGCCAGCAGTCCCGGGACAGGGTGGACCGGGGAGCTGTTTTTT
J gene: TRBJ1-1; D gene: TRBD1; V gene: TRBV2; clone size: -; CDR3 protein: CASSEGTGNTEAFF; CDR3 DNA: TGTGCCAGCAGTGAGGGGACAGGGAACACTGAAGCTTTCTTT
J gene: TRBJ1-1; D gene: TRBD1; V gene: TRBV5-1; clone size: few; CDR3 protein: CASSPGQGHTEAFF; CDR3 DNA: TGCGCCAGCAGCCCCGGACAGGGGCACACTGAAGCTTTCTTT
J gene: TRBJ2-1; D gene: -; V gene: TRBV29-1; clone size: -; CDR3 protein: CSVGLGYNEQFF; CDR3 DNA: TGCAGCGTTGGACTAGGCTACAATGAGCAGTTCTTC
J gene: TRBJ2-4; D gene: TRBD1; V gene: TRBV15; clone size: once; CDR3 protein: CATREDRGAKNIQYF; CDR3 DNA: TGTGCCACCAGGGAGGACAGGGGTGCCAAAAACATTCAGTACTTC
J gene: TRBJ2-1; D gene: -; V gene: TRBV5-5; clone size: -; CDR3 protein: CASSLLANSYNEQFF; CDR3 DNA: TGTGCCAGCAGCCTGCTAGCGAACTCCTACAATGAGCAGTTCTTC
J gene: TRBJ2-3; D gene: -; V gene: TRBV2; clone size: -; CDR3 protein: CASSRDFRTDTQYF; CDR3 DNA: TGTGCCAGCAGCCGGGACTTCCGCACAGATACGCAGTATTTT
J gene: TRBJ2-1; D gene: TRBD1; V gene: TRBV13; clone size: -; CDR3 protein: CASSPRPGQIYNEQFF; CDR3 DNA: TGTGCCAGCAGCCCGCGCCCGGGACAGATATACAATGAGCAGTTCTTC
J gene: TRBJ2-7; D gene: TRBD1; V gene: TRBV7-9; clone size: -; CDR3 protein: CASSYEVGTGTSEQYF; CDR3 DNA: TGTGCCAGCAGCTACGAAGTTGGGACAGGGACCTCCGAGCAGTACTTC
J gene: TRBJ2-1; D gene: -; V gene: TRBV15; clone size: -; CDR3 protein: CATSRDVNSHYNEQFF; CDR3 DNA: TGTGCCACCAGCAGAGATGTTAACTCCCACTACAATGAGCAGTTCTTC
J gene: TRBJ1-1; D gene: TRBD1; V gene: TRBV29-1; clone size: once; CDR3 protein: CSGKTGNNMNTEAFF; CDR3 DNA: TGCAGCGGAAAGACAGGGAATAACATGAACACTGAAGCTTTCTTT
J gene: TRBJ1-4; D gene: -; V gene: TRBV5-1; clone size: -; CDR3 protein: CASSLGQNSNEKLFF; CDR3 DNA: TGCGCCAGCAGCTTGGGTCAGAATTCTAATGAAAAACTGTTTTTT
J gene: TRBJ2-2; D gene: TRBD2; V gene: TRBV4-3; clone size: once; CDR3 protein: CASSQRGGSGELFF; CDR3 DNA: TGCGCCAGCAGCCAAAGGGGAGGGTCCGGGGAGCTGTTTTTT
J gene: TRBJ2-1; D gene: -; V gene: TRBV12-3/TRBV12-4; clone size: -; CDR3 protein: CASSFSVEQFF; CDR3 DNA: TGTGCCAGCAGTTTTAGCGTTGAGCAGTTCTTC
J gene: TRBJ2-7; D gene: TRBD1; V gene: TRBV4-3; clone size: -; CDR3 protein: CASSQDTNRGSYEQYF; CDR3 DNA: TGCGCCAGCAGCCAAGATACAAACAGGGGATCCTACGAGCAGTACTTC
J gene: TRBJ2-7; D gene: TRBD1; V gene: TRBV20-1; clone size: -; CDR3 protein: CSASTGDYEQYF; CDR3 DNA: TGCAGTGCTAGTACAGGGGACTACGAGCAGTACTTC
J gene: TRBJ1-6; D gene: -; V gene: TRBV6-5; clone size: once; CDR3 protein: CASSYSIPGSPLHF; CDR3 DNA: TGTGCCAGCAGTTACTCGATTCCGGGTTCACCCCTCCACTTT
J gene: TRBJ1-1; D gene: -; V gene: TRBV6-5; clone size: -; CDR3 protein: CASSSPGGEAFF; CDR3 DNA: TGTGCCAGCAGCTCCCCCGGCGGTGAAGCTTTCTTT
J gene: TRBJ2-7; D gene: TRBD2; V gene: TRBV14; clone size: -; CDR3 protein: CASSQLGLAGYEQYF; CDR3 DNA: TGTGCCAGCAGCCAGCTGGGACTAGCGGGTTACGAGCAGTACTTC
J gene: TRBJ2-5; D gene: TRBD1; V gene: TRBV5-1; clone size: large; CDR3 protein: CASSQWDSGKETQYF; CDR3 DNA: TGCGCCAGCAGCCAGTGGGACAGTGGAAAAGAGACCCAGTACTTC
J gene: TRBJ2-1; D gene: TRBD2; V gene: TRBV15; clone size: -; CDR3 protein: CATSSGGGDNEQFF; CDR3 DNA: TGTGCCACCAGCAGCGGCGGGGGGGACAATGAGCAGTTCTTC
J gene: TRBJ2-1; D gene: -; V gene: TRBV5-6; clone size: few; CDR3 protein: CASSLEASAYNEQFF; CDR3 DNA: TGTGCCAGCAGCTTGGAGGCTAGCGCCTACAATGAGCAGTTCTTC
J gene: TRBJ1-4; D gene: TRBD1; V gene: TRBV9; clone size: -; CDR3 protein: CASSEGTATATNEKLFF; CDR3 DNA: TGTGCCAGCAGCGAGGGGACAGCAACTGCAACTAATGAAAAACTGTTTTTT
J gene: TRBJ2-5; D gene: -; V gene: TRBV20-1; clone size: -; CDR3 protein: CSARPEETQYF; CDR3 DNA: TGCAGTGCTAGACCCGAAGAGACCCAGTACTTC
J gene: TRBJ1-4; D gene: -; V gene: TRBV7-9; clone size: -; CDR3 protein: CASSFWHTNEKLFF; CDR3 DNA: TGTGCCAGCAGCTTCTGGCACACTAATGAAAAACTGTTTTTT
J gene: TRBJ2-1; D gene: TRBD2; V gene: TRBV27; clone size: -; CDR3 protein: CASSLPQLAGAYNEQFF; CDR3 DNA: TGTGCCAGCAGTTTACCACAACTAGCGGGGGCCTACAATGAGCAGTTCTTC